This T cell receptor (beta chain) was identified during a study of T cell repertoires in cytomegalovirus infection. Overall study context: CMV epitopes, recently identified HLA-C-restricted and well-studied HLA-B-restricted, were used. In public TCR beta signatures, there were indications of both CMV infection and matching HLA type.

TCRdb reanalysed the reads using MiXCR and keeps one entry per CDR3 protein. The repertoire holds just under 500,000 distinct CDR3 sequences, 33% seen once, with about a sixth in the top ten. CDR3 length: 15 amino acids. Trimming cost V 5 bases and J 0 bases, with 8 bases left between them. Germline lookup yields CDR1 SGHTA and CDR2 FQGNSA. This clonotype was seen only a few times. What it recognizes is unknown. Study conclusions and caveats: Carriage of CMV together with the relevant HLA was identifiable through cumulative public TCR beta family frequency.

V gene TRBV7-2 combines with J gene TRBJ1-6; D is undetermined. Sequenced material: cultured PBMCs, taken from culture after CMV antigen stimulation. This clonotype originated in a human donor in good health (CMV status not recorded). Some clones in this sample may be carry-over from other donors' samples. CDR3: CASSRESSYNSPLHF. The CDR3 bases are TGTGCCAGCAGCAGGGAAAGCTCCTATAATTCACCCCTCCACTTT.